Below are 32 T cell receptor beta chains sequenced from a single sample in a study of Ad26.COV2.S vaccination and SARS-CoV-2 variants. Treatment described: some 20 received Ad26.COV2.S at low or high dose, single or two shots; several received placebo; per-sample allocation not given. Specimens were obtained on day 63 following the first vaccine or placebo injection. Profiled with immunoSEQ multiplex PCR; TCRdb holds only in-frame clones, not every one. The sample gives fewer than 400,000 clones, roughly nine tenths of which show up once; approximately 3.7% is in the top ten. Source: peripheral blood, taken in a trial of Ad26.COV2.S vaccine versus placebo. The origin of the receptors is a person aged 18-65 years who received the Ad26.COV2.S COVID-19 vaccine or a placebo.

The chain employs TRBV5-1 and TRBJ2-5; tentative D call: TRBD2 (6 bases). Trimming removed 3 bases at V and 0 bases at J, with 12 bases between. The CDR3 runs 15 residues. In germline, CDR1 is SGHRS, CDR2 YFSETQ. The CDR3 region is CASSSGDPNQETQYF. Here the CDR3 DNA reads TGCGCCAGCAGCTCGGGGGACCCAAACCAAGAGACCCAGTACTTC.

The chain has TRBV15 and TRBJ2-3; TRBD1 matches at 8 bases. With V trimmed by 3 bases and J by 3 bases, 11 bases remained unmatched. The CDR3 loop spans 17 amino acids. CDR1 and CDR2 from the germline V gene are LNHNV and YYDKDF (reference sequence). The CDR3 here is CATSRKSRQGRTDTQYF. The CDR3 nucleotides read TGTGCCACCAGCAGGAAATCTAGACAGGGGAGGACAGATACGCAGTATTTT.

This chain joins TRBV11-2 and TRBJ2-3; D may match TRBD1 or TRBD2 (6 bases each). The ends were cut back, 0 bases at V and 2 bases at J, with 18 bases in the middle. Germline V gene lookup returns CDR1 SGHAT and CDR2 FQNNGV. The CDR3 has 18 amino acids. The CDR3 protein is CASSLDVGTGAATDTQYF. The CDR3 nucleotides read TGTGCCAGCAGCTTAGATGTTGGGACGGGGGCCGCCACAGATACGCAGTATTTT. Together with reference TRBV11-2 and TRBJ2-3, the CDR3 gives the full variable domain: EAGVAQSPRYKIIEKRQSVAFWCNPISGHATLYWYQQILGQGPKLLIQFQNNGVVDDSQLPKDRFSAERLKGVDSTLKIQPAKLEDSAVYLCASSLDVGTGAATDTQYFGPGTRLTVL.

This clone was seen just once. The chain carries TRBV27 and TRBJ1-1, with a weak D call TRBD1 (6 bases). Germline V gives CDR1 MNHEY, CDR2 SMNVEV (reference sequence). This CDR3 has 15 amino acids. V lost 4 bases and J lost 5, with 17 bases in between. The CDR3 reads CASSSLQGRLTEAFF. Written as DNA, the CDR3 is TGTGCCAGCAGTTCCTTACAGGGAAGACTAACTGAAGCTTTCTTT.

This sequence joins TRBV6-1 and TRBJ1-5; D perhaps matches TRBD1 (6 bases). Germline assignment: CDR1 MNHNS and CDR2 SASEGT. The V gene lost 2 bases and the J gene lost 2 bases, with 10 bases spanning the gap. The CDR3 is 15 residues long. The DNA of the CDR3 is TGTGCCAGCAGTGAACGGGGGCGAGGCAATCAGCCCCAGCATTTT. As protein: CASSERGRGNQPQHF.

This clone was seen only a few times. The chain recombines TRBV25-1 with TRBJ1-4, with TRBD1 matching over 8 bases. J lost 7 bases, V lost 2 bases, and 6 bases had no gene match. CDR3 length equals 15 residues. Germline values: CDR1 MGHDK, CDR2 SYGVNS. In nucleotides, the CDR3 is TGTGCCAGCAGTGAACAGACAGGGGTAGTTGAAAAACTGTTTTTT. This sequence encodes CASSEQTGVVEKLFF. The full variable domain, with the rest looked up from reference TRBV25-1 and TRBJ1-4, is EADIYQTPRYLVIGTGKKITLECSQTMGHDKMYWYQQDPGMELHLIHYSYGVNSTEKGDLSSESTVSRIRTEHFPLTLESARPSHTSQYLCASSEQTGVVEKLFFGSGTQLSVL.

This clone was seen once. The V gene is TRBV7-2, the J gene TRBJ2-2; D unresolved. The ends were cut back, 7 bases at V and 1 base at J, with 10 bases in the middle. This CDR3 region has 14 residues. Germline CDR1 is SGHTA and CDR2 is FQGNSA. The CDR3 sequence: CASNMKVNTGELFF. CDR3 DNA: TGTGCCAGCAATATGAAGGTGAACACCGGGGAGCTGTTTTTT. Using reference TRBV7-2 and TRBJ2-2 for the parts outside the CDR3, the full variable domain is GAGVSQSPSNKVTEKGKDVELRCDPISGHTALYWYRQSLGQGLEFLIYFQGNSAPDKSGLPSDRFSAERTGGSVSTLTIQRTQQEDSAVYLCASNMKVNTGELFFGEGSRLTVL.

The chain employs TRBV18 and TRBJ2-3, with 8 bases fitting TRBD2. Germline V gives CDR1 KGHSH, CDR2 LQKENI. The CDR3 runs to 18 residues. With V trimmed by 4 bases and J by 3 bases, 15 bases remained unmatched. The CDR3 spells CASSLTSGGQRETDTQYF. CDR3 nucleotide sequence: TGTGCCAGCTCACTAACCAGCGGGGGCCAGAGGGAAACAGATACGCAGTATTTT.

The gene calls are TRBV5-8 and TRBJ2-6; D ambiguous. The CDR3 has 16 residues. CDR1 and CDR2 (germline): SGHTS, YDEGEE. V dropped 4 bases and J dropped 0 bases, with 11 bases sitting between them. CDR3 in amino acids: CASSTGRLSGANVLTF. The CDR3, as DNA: TGTGCCAGCAGCACCGGACGGCTCTCTGGGGCCAACGTCCTGACTTTC.

The genes are TRBV12-5 and TRBJ1-4; D unresolved. V lost 6 bases, J lost 5 bases, and 4 bases lay in between. The CDR3 is 11 residues long. Looked up from germline, CDR1 is LGHNT and CDR2 is FRNRAP. The CDR3 protein is CASGQNEKLFF. The CDR3 coding sequence is TGTGCTAGTGGGCAAAATGAAAAACTGTTTTTT.

This chain joins TRBV6-2 or TRBV6-3 and TRBJ2-7; 11 nucleotides agree with TRBD1. The CDR3 runs to 15 residues. Losses at the gene ends were 0 bases for V and 4 bases for J; bases not matched to a gene: 2. The germline gives CDR1 MNHEY, CDR2 SVGEGT. The CDR3 DNA reads as TGTGCCAGCAGTTACTCCCGGGACAGGGGGTACGAGCAGTACTTC. This sequence encodes CASSYSRDRGYEQYF.

Comments on this clone: The same CDR3 arises from other DNA sequences in this sample as well. V is TRBV6-1 and J is TRBJ1-5; 7 nucleotides line up with TRBD1. The CDR3 covers 14 residues. From germline, CDR1 is MNHNS and CDR2 SASEGT. After removal of 3 bases from V and 4 bases from J, the junction contained 3 bases not matched to a gene. CDR3 protein: CASSESGGNQPQHF. CDR3 DNA: TGTGCCAGCAGTGAGTCAGGGGGAAATCAGCCCCAGCATTTT.

The J gene is TRBJ1-5, the V gene TRBV30; TRBD1 agrees at 7 bases. CDR1 GTSNPN and CDR2 SVGIG come from the germline V gene (reference sequence). This CDR3 comprises 13 residues. Trimming took 2 bases from V and 4 from J; bases not matched to a gene: 2. CDR3 loop: CAWSSGGNQPQHF. The DNA for the CDR3 is TGTGCCTGGAGTTCAGGGGGAAATCAGCCCCAGCATTTT. Using reference TRBV30 and TRBJ1-5 for the parts outside the CDR3, the full variable domain is SQTIHQWPATLVQPVGSPLSLECTVEGTSNPNLYWYRQAAGRGLQLLFYSVGIGQISSEVPQNLSASRPQDRQFILSSKKLLLSDSGFYLCAWSSGGNQPQHFGDGTRLSIL.

The rearrangement links TRBV9 to TRBJ2-7; D is possibly TRBD2 (6 bases). This CDR3 comprises 14 residues. Germline-derived CDR1 and CDR2 are SGDLS and YYNGEE. Trimming shortened V by 4 bases and J by 3 bases, and 14 bases separated the two germline ends. DNA of the CDR3: TGTGCCAGCAGCCCCGCCGGGACTCACTACGAGCAGTACTTC. Translated, it gives CASSPAGTHYEQYF.

This clone was detected once. The chain's CDR3 is CASSFGTGEGQYF. DNA of the CDR3: TGTGCCAGCAGCTTCGGTACTGGGGAGGGACAGTACTTC. This chain joins TRBV11-1 and TRBJ2-4, with 7 bases matching TRBD2. Germline CDR1 and CDR2: SGHAT and FQDESV (reference sequence). CDR3 length equals 13 residues. The V gene end was trimmed by 3 bases and the J gene end by 13 bases; junction bases not matched to a gene: 9. Full variable domain (missing parts from reference TRBV11-1 and TRBJ2-4): EAEVAQSPRYKITEKSQAVAFWCDPISGHATLYWYRQILGQGPELLVQFQDESVVDDSQLPKDRFSAERLKGVDSTLKIQPAELGDSAMYLCASSFGTGEGQYFGAGTRLSVL.

This chain connects TRBV24-1 to TRBJ1-2; D ambiguous. CDR1 KGHDR and CDR2 SFDVKD come from the germline V gene. The length of the CDR3 is 13 residues. V lost 3 bases to trimming and J lost 2 bases, with 6 bases between them. CDR3 DNA sequence: TGTGCCACCAGTGATCGACGGAACTATGGCTACACCTTC. Translation: CATSDRRNYGYTF.

This clone has a handful of counts. V is TRBV7-9 and J is TRBJ1-2, with D possibly TRBD1 on 5 matching bases. Trimming took off 1 base at V and 4 bases at J, with 7 bases between the two ends. The germline V gene encodes CDR1 SEHNR and CDR2 FQNEAQ (reference sequence). This CDR3 contains 13 residues. The CDR3 spells CASSLVGGYGYTF. The DNA of the CDR3 is TGTGCCAGCAGCTTAGTGGGGGGCTATGGCTACACCTTC.

V usage is TRBV5-6 and J usage is TRBJ1-2; possible D gene TRBD1, 6 bases. Germline-derived CDR1 and CDR2 are SGHDT and YYEEEE. V lost 6 bases, J lost 4 bases, and 16 bases lay in between. CDR3 size: 14 residues. This CDR3 is CASIHSGGPYGYTF. In nucleotides, the CDR3 is TGTGCCAGCATACATAGCGGGGGCCCCTATGGCTACACCTTC.

This chain uses TRBV2 with TRBJ1-4, with 7 bases identical to TRBD1. Trimming took 7 bases from V and 8 from J; bases not matched to a gene: 13. The germline gives CDR1 SNHLY, CDR2 FYNNEI. The CDR3 is made up of 15 amino acids. The CDR3 DNA follows: TGTGCCAGCACCCTCGTAAGGGGGCAAGGCGAAAAACTGTTTTTT. It specifies CASTLVRGQGEKLFF.

The gene calls are TRBV5-6 and TRBJ1-2; perhaps TRBD1 as D (6 bases). Germline-derived CDR1 and CDR2 are SGHDT and YYEEEE. The CDR3 runs 13 residues. V shed 3 bases and J shed 5 bases, with 11 bases lying between them. The CDR3 nucleotides read TGTGCCAGCAGCTGGACAGCAAATTATGGCTACACCTTC. It encodes CASSWTANYGYTF.

The rearrangement uses TRBV5-5 and TRBJ1-3, with TRBD1 matching 10 bases. V lost 5 bases and J lost 4; bases outside the gene matches: 6. CDR1 is SGHKS, CDR2 YYEKEE, per germline (reference sequence). The CDR3 has 15 residues. The chain's CDR3 is CASRRQGASGNTIYF. The CDR3 region has the DNA TGTGCCAGCAGGAGACAGGGGGCTTCCGGAAACACCATATATTTT.

The chain combines TRBV7-9 with TRBJ2-5; D is possibly TRBD1 (5 bases). The CDR3 runs 13 residues. Germline V CDR1 and CDR2: SEHNR, FQNEAQ (reference sequence). Deletions cut 4 bases from V and 5 bases from J, with 11 bases between. The CDR3 DNA is TGTGCCAGCAGCTCCCAGGGTGACGAGACCCAGTACTTC. Its protein is CASSSQGDETQYF.

Only one count was recorded for this clone. The J gene is TRBJ1-2, the V gene TRBV19; 7 bases agree with TRBD1. Looked up from germline, CDR1 is LNHDA and CDR2 is SQIVND (reference sequence). V was pared by 4 bases and J by 7 bases, with 9 bases of the junction left unmatched. The CDR3 is 14 residues long. The CDR3: CASSSQTGTSGYTF. DNA for the CDR3: TGTGCCAGTAGTAGTCAGACAGGGACTAGTGGCTACACCTTC. Full variable domain (remainder filled in from reference TRBV19 and TRBJ1-2): DGGITQSPKYLFRKEGQNVTLSCEQNLNHDAMYWYRQDPGQGLRLIYYSQIVNDFQKGDIAEGYSVSREKKESFPLTVTSAQKNPTAFYLCASSSQTGTSGYTFGSGTRLTVV.

The chain uses TRBV10-2 and TRBJ1-2; D unclear. Germline-derived CDR1 and CDR2 are WSHSY and SAAADI. CDR3 length: 14 residues. The V and J ends lost 2 bases and 1 base respectively, with 8 bases between them. The CDR3 sequence: CASSEDRFNYGYTF. The DNA for the CDR3 is TGCGCCAGCAGTGAGGACCGATTTAACTATGGCTACACCTTC.

V usage is TRBV11-3 and J usage is TRBJ2-6; the D is unclear. The V and J ends lost 5 bases and 4 bases respectively, with 15 bases between them. The CDR3 has 16 amino acids. Germline CDR1 and CDR2: SGHNT and YENEEA. The CDR3 DNA follows: TGTGCCAGCAGCCCTGGTGTGTACGGCGGGGCCAACGTCCTGACTTTC. It translates to CASSPGVYGGANVLTF. Full variable domain (rest looked up from reference TRBV11-3 and TRBJ2-6): EAGVVQSPRYKIIEKKQPVAFWCNPISGHNTLYWYLQNLGQGPELLIRYENEEAVDDSQLPKDRFSAERLKGVDSTLKIQPAELGDSAVYLCASSPGVYGGANVLTFGAGSRLTVL.

The gene calls are TRBV5-6 and TRBJ2-7; D possibly corresponds to TRBD1 (6 bases). Germline V lookup: CDR1 SGHDT, CDR2 YYEEEE. The CDR3 runs 14 residues. The V end was cut by 4 bases, the J end by 2 bases, with 13 bases between. This CDR3 is CASSRPGQPYEQYF. The CDR3 region has the DNA TGTGCCAGCAGCCGACCAGGACAGCCCTACGAGCAGTACTTC.

The chain carries TRBV6-6 and TRBJ1-6, with TRBD1 identical over 9 bases. Trimming at V came to 4 bases and at J to 7 bases, leaving 2 bases not matched to a gene. CDR1 MNHNY and CDR2 SVGAGI come from the germline V gene (reference sequence). The CDR3 is 14 amino acids. This CDR3 is CASSFGTGNSPLHF. CDR3 DNA sequence: TGTGCCAGCAGTTTCGGGACAGGGAATTCACCCCTCCACTTT.

The rearrangement joins TRBV12-3 or TRBV12-4 to TRBJ1-1; a weak D match, TRBD1 (6 bases). Trimming shortened V by 4 bases and J by 4 bases, and 10 bases separated the two germline ends. CDR3 size: 13 residues. As DNA, the CDR3 is TGTGCCAGCAGTTACAGGGAGCCCACTGAAGCTTTCTTT. Amino acids: CASSYREPTEAFF.

The chain combines TRBV25-1 with TRBJ2-1; a possible D gene is TRBD2 (6 bases). Trimming left V 1 base short and J 6 bases short, with 13 bases between. The CDR3 spans 15 residues. Germline assignment: CDR1 MGHDK and CDR2 SYGVNS. The DNA of the CDR3 is TGTGCCAGCAGTGAATGGCGGGGCCACTTCAATGAGCAGTTCTTC. The encoded protein is CASSEWRGHFNEQFF.

The rearrangement links TRBV2 to TRBJ2-2; a possible D gene is TRBD2 (6 bases). The CDR3 is 14 residues long. The ends were cut back, 3 bases at V and 5 bases at J, with 10 bases in the middle. Germline CDR1 is SNHLY and CDR2 is FYNNEI. CDR3 nucleotides: TGTGCCAGCAGTGATCGGGGGAATACCGGGGAGCTGTTTTTT. Amino acid sequence: CASSDRGNTGELFF.

The V gene is TRBV19, the J gene TRBJ2-3; 9 positions agree with TRBD1. After removal of 4 bases from V and 0 bases from J, the junction contained 5 bases not matched to a gene. CDR3 size: 16 residues. Germline V CDR1 and CDR2: LNHDA, SQIVND (reference sequence). CDR3 nucleotides: TGTGCCAGTAGTAAGCCGGGACAGGGCAGCACAGATACGCAGTATTTT. Its translation: CASSKPGQGSTDTQYF. Variable domain in full (rest from reference TRBV19 and TRBJ2-3): DGGITQSPKYLFRKEGQNVTLSCEQNLNHDAMYWYRQDPGQGLRLIYYSQIVNDFQKGDIAEGYSVSREKKESFPLTVTSAQKNPTAFYLCASSKPGQGSTDTQYFGPGTRLTVL.

This clone was found a few times. The chain links TRBV25-1 to TRBJ1-1; possible D gene TRBD1, 5 bases. CDR1 and CDR2 from the germline V gene are MGHDK and SYGVNS. V was shortened by 1 base and J by 1 base, with 10 bases between the two germline ends. This CDR3 contains 15 residues. CDR3 DNA: TGTGCCAGCAGTGAATGGGGACGGAAGAACACTGAAGCTTTCTTT. Residues: CASSEWGRKNTEAFF. Using reference TRBV25-1 and TRBJ1-1 for the parts outside the CDR3, the full variable domain is EADIYQTPRYLVIGTGKKITLECSQTMGHDKMYWYQQDPGMELHLIHYSYGVNSTEKGDLSSESTVSRIRTEHFPLTLESARPSHTSQYLCASSEWGRKNTEAFFGQGTRLTVV.